One sample yielded the 23 T cell receptor beta chains listed below, sequenced in a study of human T cells and chemical hapten exposure. This sample's time point: pre-sensitization, week 0. Described treatment: therapeutic diphenylcyclopropenone sensitization with weekly scalp DPC. TCRdb passed the RACE reads through MiXCR, listing each CDR3 protein once. The table records about 250,000 distinct CDR3 sequences, 7.5% to 8% of them present only once. The specimen was whole blood, collected in connection with sensitization to the hapten diphenylcyclopropenone (DPC). The receptor source for this set is a man younger than 35 with alopecia areata. Some clones in this sample may be carry-over from other donors' samples.

This clonotype was picked up a small number of times. This chain joins TRBV7-8 and TRBJ2-3; 7 bases match TRBD2. The germline gives CDR1 SGHVS, CDR2 FQNEAQ. Trimming at V came to 5 bases and at J to 0 bases, leaving 8 bases not matched to a gene. This CDR3 contains 16 residues. Written as DNA, the CDR3 is TGTGCCAGCAGCCTCCTGACTAGCCAGAGCACAGATACGCAGTATTTT. It translates to CASSLLTSQSTDTQYF.

V usage is TRBV18 and J usage is TRBJ1-5, with D hard to call. The V and J ends lost 3 bases and 6 bases respectively, with 9 bases between them. This CDR3 is built from 13 residues. CDR1 and CDR2 (germline): KGHSH, LQKENI. Here the CDR3 reads CASSPPVGQPQHF. CDR3 DNA sequence: TGTGCCAGCTCACCCCCGGTCGGTCAGCCCCAGCATTTT.

This clonotype was recorded at least ten times. The chain uses TRBV29-1 and TRBJ2-1; a weak D match, TRBD1 (6 bases). The CDR3 runs 14 residues. V lost 6 bases to trimming and J lost 4 bases, with 16 bases between them. The germline gives CDR1 SQVTM, CDR2 ANQGSEA. In DNA, the CDR3 is TGCAGCGTGAAATACAGGGTCTCTTACAATGAGCAGTTCTTC. This gives the protein CSVKYRVSYNEQFF.

The CDR3 spells CASSSPQGVGTDTQYF. For the CDR3, the DNA is TGTGCCAGCAGTTCCCCACAGGGCGTCGGCACAGATACGCAGTATTTT. The chain recombines TRBV6-2 or TRBV6-3 with TRBJ2-3; perhaps TRBD1 as D (6 bases). This CDR3 contains 16 residues. V lost 4 bases to trimming and J lost 1 base, with 15 bases between them. Germline CDR1 reads MNHEY; CDR2 reads SVGEGT.

This clonotype was seen more than once but under ten times. The chain couples TRBV10-3 to TRBJ1-1; a possible D gene is TRBD1 (5 bases). The germline CDR1 and CDR2 sequences are ENHRY and SYGVKD. The CDR3 totals 13 residues. Trimming shortened V by 2 bases and J by 4 bases, and 8 bases separated the two germline ends. This chain's CDR3 is CAISEGASTEAFF. The CDR3 DNA reads as TGTGCCATCAGTGAGGGGGCTAGCACTGAAGCTTTCTTT.

This clonotype was observed a handful of times. This chain uses TRBV18 with TRBJ1-2, with 8 bases aligning to TRBD1. V shed 5 bases, J shed 6 bases, and the junction held 5 bases outside the gene matches. The germline gives CDR1 KGHSH, CDR2 LQKENI. The CDR3 has 13 residues. The CDR3 is CASSNTQGDGYTF. The CDR3 nucleotides read TGTGCCAGCTCAAATACACAGGGGGATGGCTACACCTTC.

This chain joins TRBV27 and TRBJ1-4, with 10 bases aligning to TRBD1. The germline V gene has CDR1 MNHEY and CDR2 SMNVEV (reference sequence). This CDR3 has 13 amino acids. The V and J ends lost 10 bases and 6 bases, in that order; junction bases with no gene match: 5. CDR3 residues: CATAGTGDEKLFF. DNA for the CDR3: TGTGCCACCGCCGGGACAGGGGATGAAAAACTGTTTTTT.

The V and J genes are TRBV7-3 and TRBJ2-1; 9 bases fit TRBD1. This CDR3 has 15 amino acids. With V trimmed by 5 bases and J by 6 bases, 8 bases remained unmatched. Looked up from germline, CDR1 is SGHTA and CDR2 is FQGTGA. CDR3 residues: CASSVSGTGFNEQFF. In DNA form, the CDR3 reads TGTGCCAGCAGCGTATCCGGGACAGGGTTCAATGAGCAGTTCTTC. Full variable domain (missing parts from reference TRBV7-3 and TRBJ2-1): GAGVSQTPSNKVTEKGKYVELRCDPISGHTALYWYRQSLGQGPEFLIYFQGTGAADDSGLPNDRFFAVRPEGSVSTLKIQRTERGDSAVYLCASSVSGTGFNEQFFGPGTRLTVL.

Ten or more counts support this clonotype. The chain is built from TRBV5-1 and TRBJ1-4; D perhaps matches TRBD1 (6 bases). The CDR3 loop spans 16 amino acids. Germline V CDR1 and CDR2: SGHRS, YFSETQ. V lost 0 bases, J lost 3 bases, and 12 bases lay in between. The CDR3 here is CASSLAGALANEKLFF. Here the CDR3 DNA reads TGCGCCAGCAGCTTGGCGGGGGCCCTGGCTAATGAAAAACTGTTTTTT.

The chain recombines TRBV2 with TRBJ2-7; possibly TRBD1 or TRBD2 for D (5 bases each). The V end was cut by 6 bases, the J end by 2 bases, with 14 bases between. The germline gives CDR1 SNHLY, CDR2 FYNNEI. The CDR3 is 14 amino acids. Here the CDR3 DNA reads TGTGCCAGCAGGAAAGGGGACGGGACCTACGAGCAGTACTTC. It codes for CASRKGDGTYEQYF.

V and J are TRBV6-2 or TRBV6-3 and TRBJ2-7; the D is unclear. With 2 bases removed from V and 2 bases from J, the gap between germline ends came to 7 bases. CDR1 MNHEY and CDR2 SVGEGT come from the germline V gene. The CDR3 totals 13 residues. The CDR3 loop reads CASSYPAAYEQYV. The CDR3 region has the DNA TGTGCCAGCAGTTACCCGGCAGCCTACGAGCAGTACGTC.

This clonotype showed up many times. The chain is built from TRBV28 and TRBJ2-2; a weak D match, TRBD1 (6 bases). Germline V CDR1 and CDR2: MDHEN, SYDVKM. Trimming stripped 4 bases from V and 0 bases from J, with 12 bases between. The CDR3 consists of 16 residues. CDR3 nucleotides: TGTGCCAGCAGTTCAGCGGACAGAGCGAACACCGGGGAGCTGTTTTTT. It translates to CASSSADRANTGELFF.

The chain joins TRBV24-1 to TRBJ2-2; D is undetermined. Looked up from germline, CDR1 is KGHDR and CDR2 is SFDVKD. V was pared by 9 bases and J by 1 base, with 5 bases between. The CDR3 contains 12 residues. CDR3 sequence (DNA): TGTGCCACCCTGGGGAACACCGGGGAGCTGTTTTTT. It codes for CATLGNTGELFF.

This chain connects TRBV7-9 to TRBJ1-2, with D maybe TRBD1 (6 bases). The V end was cut by 5 bases, the J end by 0 bases, with 16 bases between. This CDR3 is built from 16 residues. Germline V gives CDR1 SEHNR, CDR2 FQNEAQ (reference sequence). This chain's CDR3 is CASSPPYREANYGYTF. The CDR3 DNA reads TGTGCCAGCAGCCCACCGTACAGGGAAGCTAACTATGGCTACACCTTC.

This clonotype was counted ten times or more. V and J are TRBV24-1 and TRBJ2-4; D gene unclear. Per germline, CDR1 KGHDR and CDR2 SFDVKD. Trimming removed 9 bases at V and 3 bases at J, with 11 bases between. The CDR3 totals 13 residues. The CDR3 sequence is CATPWAGKNIQYF. The CDR3 bases are TGTGCCACCCCGTGGGCAGGCAAAAACATTCAGTACTTC.

This clonotype has ten or more counts. The genes are TRBV28 and TRBJ2-2; either TRBD1 or TRBD2 may supply D (5 bases each). Per germline, CDR1 MDHEN and CDR2 SYDVKM. This CDR3 is built from 13 residues. Trimming removed 7 bases from V and 1 base from J, with 7 bases in between. The CDR3 loop is CASKGRNTGELFF. DNA for the CDR3: TGTGCCAGCAAGGGACGGAACACCGGGGAGCTGTTTTTT. Together with reference TRBV28 and TRBJ2-2, the CDR3 gives the full variable domain: DVKVTQSSRYLVKRTGEKVFLECVQDMDHENMFWYRQDPGLGLRLIYFSYDVKMKEKGDIPEGYSVSREKKERFSLILESASTNQTSMYLCASKGRNTGELFFGEGSRLTVL.

The chain links TRBV24-1 to TRBJ2-7; 7 nucleotides line up with TRBD1. CDR1 is KGHDR, CDR2 SFDVKD, per germline. The CDR3 consists of 16 residues. With 1 base clipped from V and 3 bases from J, the junction kept 8 bases outside the gene matches. The CDR3 nucleotides are TGTGCCACCAGTGATTTCAACAGGGGAAATAACTACGAGCAGTACGTC. This gives the protein CATSDFNRGNNYEQYV.

CDR3: CAIEYNSPLHF. CDR3 bases: TGTGCCATCGAATATAATTCACCCCTCCACTTT. The chain joins TRBV24-1 to TRBJ1-6, with D unresolved. This CDR3 comprises 11 residues. CDR1 KGHDR and CDR2 SFDVKD come from the germline V gene. The V and J ends lost 11 bases and 4 bases respectively, with 5 bases between them.

This clonotype has a handful of counts. The chain combines TRBV15 with TRBJ1-4; D gene uncertain. This CDR3 comprises 17 residues. Looked up from germline, CDR1 is LNHNV and CDR2 is YYDKDF (reference sequence). Between the trimmed V and J ends, which lost 0 bases and 4 bases, there was a span of 15 bases. The CDR3 DNA reads as TGTGCCACCAGCAGAGAAGGTGTTGGACGGATTAATGAAAAACTGTTTTTT. This sequence encodes CATSREGVGRINEKLFF.

At least ten counts were recorded for this clonotype. The chain joins TRBV6-5 to TRBJ2-6, with TRBD1 matching 8 bases. From germline, CDR1 is MNHEY and CDR2 SVGAGI. The CDR3 extends over 18 amino acids. Losses at the gene ends were 5 bases for V and 0 bases for J; bases not matched to a gene: 9. The CDR3 DNA sequence: TGTGCCAGCAGTCCGGACAGGGATCCGCTCTCTGGGGCCAACGTCCTGACTTTC. Protein product: CASSPDRDPLSGANVLTF.

This clonotype has more than one count but fewer than ten. This chain joins TRBV27 and TRBJ1-5; D not certain. Trimming took 3 bases from V and 4 from J, leaving 7 bases between them. This CDR3 has 13 residues. Germline V CDR1 and CDR2: MNHEY, SMNVEV (reference sequence). CDR3 in amino acids: CASSFMPNQPQHF. DNA for the CDR3: TGTGCCAGCAGTTTTATGCCGAATCAGCCCCAGCATTTT.

This clonotype was observed many times. The J gene is TRBJ1-4, the V gene TRBV7-9; D is unclear. The CDR3 has 15 amino acids. Germline-derived CDR1 and CDR2 are SEHNR and FQNEAQ (reference sequence). Trimming left V 4 bases short and J 0 bases short, with 9 bases between. This chain's CDR3 is CASSYPVATNEKLFF. The CDR3 nucleotides read TGTGCCAGCAGCTACCCGGTTGCAACTAATGAAAAACTGTTTTTT.

The CDR3 loop reads CASSQPKGVQRETQYF. The CDR3, as DNA: TGCGCCAGCAGCCAACCGAAGGGGGTCCAAAGGGAGACCCAGTACTTC. The chain has TRBV4-1 and TRBJ2-5; a possible D gene is TRBD1 (6 bases). CDR3 length: 16 residues. Germline CDR1 is MGHRA and CDR2 is YSYEKL. The V end was cut by 2 bases, the J end by 5 bases, with 18 bases between.